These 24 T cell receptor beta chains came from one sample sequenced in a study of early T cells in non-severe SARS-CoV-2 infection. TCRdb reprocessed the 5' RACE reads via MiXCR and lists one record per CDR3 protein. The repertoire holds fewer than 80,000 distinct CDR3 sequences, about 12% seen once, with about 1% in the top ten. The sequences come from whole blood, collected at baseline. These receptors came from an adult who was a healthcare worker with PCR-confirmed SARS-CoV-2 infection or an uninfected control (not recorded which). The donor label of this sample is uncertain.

CDR3 region: CAIKGSSTDTQYF. CDR3 in DNA: TGTGCCATCAAGGGCAGCTCCACAGATACGCAGTATTTT. The V call is TRBV10-3, the J call TRBJ2-3; D uncertain. The CDR3 totals 13 residues. Trimming took 7 bases from V and 2 from J, leaving 10 bases between them. Looked up from germline, CDR1 is ENHRY and CDR2 is SYGVKD.

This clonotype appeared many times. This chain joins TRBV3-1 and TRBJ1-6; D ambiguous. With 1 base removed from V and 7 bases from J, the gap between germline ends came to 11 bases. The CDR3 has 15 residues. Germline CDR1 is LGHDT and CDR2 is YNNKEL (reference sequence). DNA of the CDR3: TGTGCCAGCAGCCAAGTAGGACCACGGAATTCACCCCTCCACTTT. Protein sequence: CASSQVGPRNSPLHF.

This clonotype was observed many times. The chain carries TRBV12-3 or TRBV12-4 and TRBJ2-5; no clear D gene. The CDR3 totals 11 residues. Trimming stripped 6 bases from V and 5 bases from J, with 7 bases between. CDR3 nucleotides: TGTGCCAGCAGCTTCCGGGAGACCCAGTACTTC. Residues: CASSFRETQYF.

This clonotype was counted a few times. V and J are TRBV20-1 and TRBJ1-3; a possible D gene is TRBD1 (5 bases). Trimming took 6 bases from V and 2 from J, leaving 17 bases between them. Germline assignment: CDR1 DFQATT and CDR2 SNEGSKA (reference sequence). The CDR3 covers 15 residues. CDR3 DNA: TGCAGTGCCCAGGGTGGCTGGGTAACTGGAAACACCATATATTTT. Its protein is CSAQGGWVTGNTIYF.

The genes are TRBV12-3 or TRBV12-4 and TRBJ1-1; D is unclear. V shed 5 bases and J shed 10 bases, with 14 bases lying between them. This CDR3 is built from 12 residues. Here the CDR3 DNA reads TGTGCCAGCAGTCGACACAACGCTAGAGCTTTCTTT. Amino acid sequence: CASSRHNARAFF.

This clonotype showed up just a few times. CDR3 in DNA: TGTGCCAGCAGCGTAGGGCCGGACAGCTCCTACGAGCAGTACGTC. Protein: CASSVGPDSSYEQYV. The gene calls are TRBV9 and TRBJ2-7, with D possibly matching TRBD1 (6 bases). Germline lookup yields CDR1 SGDLS and CDR2 YYNGEE. This CDR3 is 15 amino acids long. V lost 0 bases to trimming and J lost 0 bases, with 10 bases between them.

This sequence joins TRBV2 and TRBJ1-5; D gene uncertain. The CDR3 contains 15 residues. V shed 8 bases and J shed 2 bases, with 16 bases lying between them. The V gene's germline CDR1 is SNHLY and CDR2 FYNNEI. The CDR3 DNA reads TGTGCCAGCCAAGACTCCCGGGCAGGCAATCAGCCCCAGCATTTT. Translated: CASQDSRAGNQPQHF.

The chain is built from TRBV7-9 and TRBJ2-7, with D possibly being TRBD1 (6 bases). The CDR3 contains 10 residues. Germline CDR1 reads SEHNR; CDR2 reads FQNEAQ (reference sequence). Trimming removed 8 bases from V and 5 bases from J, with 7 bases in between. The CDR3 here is CASPGDEQYV. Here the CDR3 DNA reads TGTGCCAGCCCAGGGGACGAGCAGTACGTC.

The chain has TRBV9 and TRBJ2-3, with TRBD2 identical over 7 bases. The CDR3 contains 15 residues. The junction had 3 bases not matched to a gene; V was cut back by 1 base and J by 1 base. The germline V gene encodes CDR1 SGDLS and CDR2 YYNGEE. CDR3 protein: CASSVLSGGTDTQYF. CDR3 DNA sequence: TGTGCCAGCAGCGTACTGAGCGGGGGCACAGATACGCAGTATTTT.

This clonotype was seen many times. The CDR3 sequence: CASGGGTGNSPLHF. The CDR3 DNA sequence: TGTGCTAGTGGTGGCGGGACAGGAAATTCACCCCTCCACTTT. V is TRBV12-5 and J is TRBJ1-6, with 8 positions matching TRBD1. After removal of 5 bases from V and 7 bases from J, the junction contained 4 bases not matched to a gene. CDR1 is LGHNT, CDR2 FRNRAP, per germline. There are 14 residues in the CDR3.

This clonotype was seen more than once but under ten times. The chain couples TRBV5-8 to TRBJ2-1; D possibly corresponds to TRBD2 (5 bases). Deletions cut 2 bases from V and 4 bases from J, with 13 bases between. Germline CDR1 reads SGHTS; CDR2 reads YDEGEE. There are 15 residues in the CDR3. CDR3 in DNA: TGTGCCAGCAGCTTCGGGGTTTCCCCTTACAATGAGCAGTTCTTC. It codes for CASSFGVSPYNEQFF.

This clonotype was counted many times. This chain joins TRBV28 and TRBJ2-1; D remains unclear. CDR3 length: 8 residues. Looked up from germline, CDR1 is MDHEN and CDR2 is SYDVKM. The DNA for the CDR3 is TGTGCTTACAATGAGCAGTTCTTC. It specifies CAYNEQFF. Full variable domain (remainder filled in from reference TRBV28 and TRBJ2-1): DVKVTQSSRYLVKRTGEKVFLECVQDMDHENMFWYRQDPGLGLRLIYFSYDVKMKEKGDIPEGYSVSREKKERFSLILESASTNQTSMYLCAYNEQFFGPGTRLTVL.

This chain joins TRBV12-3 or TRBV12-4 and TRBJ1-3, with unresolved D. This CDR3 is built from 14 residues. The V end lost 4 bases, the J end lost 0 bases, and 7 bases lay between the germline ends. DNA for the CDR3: TGTGCCAGCAGTTCGACAATCTCTGGAAACACCATATATTTT. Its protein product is CASSSTISGNTIYF.

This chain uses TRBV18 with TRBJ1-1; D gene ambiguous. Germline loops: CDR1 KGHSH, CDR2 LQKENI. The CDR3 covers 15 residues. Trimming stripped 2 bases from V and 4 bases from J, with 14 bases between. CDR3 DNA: TGTGCCAGCTCACCAAAACTGGCGGCAGGCACTGAAGCTTTCTTT. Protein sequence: CASSPKLAAGTEAFF.

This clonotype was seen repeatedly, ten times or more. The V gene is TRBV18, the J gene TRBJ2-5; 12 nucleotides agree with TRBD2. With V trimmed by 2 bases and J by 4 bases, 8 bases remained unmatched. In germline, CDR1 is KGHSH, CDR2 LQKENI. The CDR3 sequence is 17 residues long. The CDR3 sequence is CASSPGQLAGGRETQYF. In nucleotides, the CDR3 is TGTGCCAGCTCACCAGGTCAACTAGCGGGGGGCCGAGAGACCCAGTACTTC.

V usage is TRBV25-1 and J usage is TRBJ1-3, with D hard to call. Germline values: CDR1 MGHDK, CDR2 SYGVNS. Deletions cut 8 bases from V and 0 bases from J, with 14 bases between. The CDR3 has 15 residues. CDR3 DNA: TGTGCCAGCCGTAACCGGGAGGGCTCTGGAAACACCATATATTTT. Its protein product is CASRNREGSGNTIYF.

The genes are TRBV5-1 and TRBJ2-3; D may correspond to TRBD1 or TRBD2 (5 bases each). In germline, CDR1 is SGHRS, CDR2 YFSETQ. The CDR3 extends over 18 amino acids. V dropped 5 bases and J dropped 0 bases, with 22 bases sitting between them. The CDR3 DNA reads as TGCGCCAGCAGAGGATCCTTTCGGGACGCCTATAGCACAGATACGCAGTATTTT. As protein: CASRGSFRDAYSTDTQYF.

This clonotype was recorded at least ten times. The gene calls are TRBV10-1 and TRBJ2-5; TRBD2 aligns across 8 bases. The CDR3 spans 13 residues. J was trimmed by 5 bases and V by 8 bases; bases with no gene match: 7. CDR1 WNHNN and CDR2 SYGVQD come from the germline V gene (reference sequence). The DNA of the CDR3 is TGCGCCAGCGGGGGACTAGTAGGCGAGACCCAGTACTTC. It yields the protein CASGGLVGETQYF.

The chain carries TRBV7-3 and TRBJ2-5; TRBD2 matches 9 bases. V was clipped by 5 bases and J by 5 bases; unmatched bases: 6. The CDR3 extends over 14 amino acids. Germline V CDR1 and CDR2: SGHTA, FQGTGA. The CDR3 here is CASSLAGRRETQYF. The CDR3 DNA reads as TGTGCCAGCAGCCTAGCGGGGAGGCGGGAGACCCAGTACTTC.

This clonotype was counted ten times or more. CDR3 sequence: CASSEFEASGGLSYNEQFF. The DNA for the CDR3 is TGCGCCAGCAGTGAATTCGAGGCTAGCGGGGGCCTGTCCTACAATGAGCAGTTCTTC. V usage is TRBV10-1 and J usage is TRBJ2-1, with 10 bases aligning to TRBD2. Germline V gene data show CDR1 as WNHNN and CDR2 as SYGVQD (reference sequence). The CDR3 covers 19 residues. Germline trimming cut 3 bases from V and 1 base from J; bases unmatched to any gene: 12.

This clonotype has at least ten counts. CDR3 bases: TGTGCCAGCAGCCAAGTCGCAAACATTCAGTACTTC. It encodes CASSQVANIQYF. The chain joins TRBV3-1 to TRBJ2-4; D is unclear. CDR1 LGHDT and CDR2 YNNKEL come from the germline V gene (reference sequence). CDR3 size: 12 residues. V was shortened by 1 base and J by 6 bases, with 4 bases between the two germline ends.

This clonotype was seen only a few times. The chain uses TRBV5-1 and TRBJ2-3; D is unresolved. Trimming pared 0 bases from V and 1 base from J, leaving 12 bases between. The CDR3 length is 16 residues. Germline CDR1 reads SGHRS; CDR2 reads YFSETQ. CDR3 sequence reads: CASSLAVADRTDTQYF. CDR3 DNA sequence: TGCGCCAGCAGCTTGGCTGTGGCAGACCGCACAGATACGCAGTATTTT.

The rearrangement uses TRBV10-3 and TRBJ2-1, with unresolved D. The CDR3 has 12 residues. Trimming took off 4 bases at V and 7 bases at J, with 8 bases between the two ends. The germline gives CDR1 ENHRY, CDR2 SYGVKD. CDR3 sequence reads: CAISGVGNEQFF. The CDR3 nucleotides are TGTGCCATCAGTGGTGTAGGTAATGAGCAGTTCTTC.

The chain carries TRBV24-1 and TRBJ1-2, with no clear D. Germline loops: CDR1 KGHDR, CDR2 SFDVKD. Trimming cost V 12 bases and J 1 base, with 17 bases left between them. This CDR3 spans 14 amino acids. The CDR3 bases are TGTGCCCCAAAGAGGTCTTTTGTTAACTATGGCTACACCTTC. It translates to CAPKRSFVNYGYTF.